A single sample gave rise to the 29 T cell receptor beta chains below, sequenced in a study of blood T cell repertoires in COVID-19. Here immunoSEQ multiplex PCR was the method, and the copy in TCRdb shows in-frame clones only, minus some. This table has about 240,000 clones, 80% to 90% appearing once. Input material: peripheral blood. The receptors stem from a woman in her 70s with acute or convalescent COVID-19.

This clone was observed at least ten times. The V call is TRBV7-9, the J call TRBJ2-7, with 7 bases lining up with TRBD1. J was trimmed by 3 bases and V by 5 bases; bases with no gene match: 13. The germline V gene encodes CDR1 SEHNR and CDR2 FQNEAQ (reference sequence). The CDR3 runs 16 residues. The CDR3 here is CASSAGTVTGYYEQYF. The CDR3 DNA is TGTGCCAGCAGCGCCGGGACAGTCACTGGCTACTACGAGCAGTACTTC.

The count of this clone is one. The V gene is TRBV4-3, the J gene TRBJ2-3; 14 bases align to TRBD2. The J segment lost 1 base and the V segment lost 4 bases, leaving 1 base of the junction unmatched. CDR3 length equals 16 residues. Germline CDR1 is LGHNA and CDR2 is YSLEER. CDR3: CASSLGLAGGTDTQYF. Here the CDR3 DNA reads TGCGCCAGCAGCCTGGGACTAGCGGGAGGCACAGATACGCAGTATTTT.

This chain joins TRBV3-1 (or the pseudogene TRBV3-2) and TRBJ2-7; 8 bases align to TRBD2. Trimming cost V 5 bases and J 0 bases; bases outside gene matches: 6. There are 15 residues in the CDR3. Germline CDR1 reads LGHDT; CDR2 reads YNNKEL (reference sequence). The CDR3 DNA follows: TGTGCCAGCAGCGGGGCGGGGGGCCCCTCCTACGAGCAGTACTTC. This translates into CASSGAGGPSYEQYF.

The J gene is TRBJ1-1, the V gene TRBV19; D might be TRBD1 (5 bases). The CDR3 runs 14 residues. From germline, CDR1 is LNHDA and CDR2 SQIVND (reference sequence). Trimming shortened V by 4 bases and J by 8 bases, and 17 bases separated the two germline ends. CDR3 protein: CASSTPPMGLEAFF. The CDR3 DNA reads TGTGCCAGTAGTACCCCCCCTATGGGACTCGAAGCTTTCTTT. The whole variable domain, remainder taken from reference TRBV19 and TRBJ1-1, is DGGITQSPKYLFRKEGQNVTLSCEQNLNHDAMYWYRQDPGQGLRLIYYSQIVNDFQKGDIAEGYSVSREKKESFPLTVTSAQKNPTAFYLCASSTPPMGLEAFFGQGTRLTVV.

The rearrangement links TRBV19 to TRBJ2-3, with a possible D match to TRBD1 (5 bases). Germline V lookup: CDR1 LNHDA, CDR2 SQIVND (reference sequence). V dropped 1 base and J dropped 2 bases, with 7 bases sitting between them. This CDR3 is built from 14 residues. CDR3 nucleotides: TGTGCCAGTAGTATAGCAGGGTACACAGATACGCAGTATTTT. Translation gives CASSIAGYTDTQYF.

V usage is TRBV2 and J usage is TRBJ2-1; possibly TRBD2 for D (6 bases). The CDR3 is 13 amino acids. CDR1 and CDR2 (germline): SNHLY, FYNNEI. Between the trimmed V and J ends, which lost 4 bases and 5 bases, there was a span of 9 bases. CDR3 bases: TGTGCCAGCAGTGTACTAGCCCACAATGAGCAGTTCTTC. Amino acid sequence: CASSVLAHNEQFF.

V gene TRBV4-3 combines with J gene TRBJ1-6; D is unclear. Germline loops: CDR1 LGHNA, CDR2 YSLEER. Trimming stripped 5 bases from V and 0 bases from J, with 8 bases between. This CDR3 is built from 15 residues. The CDR3 nucleotides are TGCGCCAGCAGCTCTGGCAGCTCCTATAATTCACCCCTCCACTTT. Translating it yields CASSSGSSYNSPLHF.

This sequence joins TRBV10-1 and TRBJ1-2, with D perhaps matching TRBD1 (6 bases). CDR1 is WNHNN and CDR2 is SYGVQD in the germline V gene (reference sequence). Trimming pared 2 bases from V and 8 bases from J, leaving 12 bases between. The CDR3 has 13 residues. CDR3 nucleotide sequence: TGCGCCAGCAGTGAGGACAGGTCATACGGCTACACCTTC. As protein: CASSEDRSYGYTF.

As regards this clone: A read error may produce the germline difference seen at one junction end. The chain recombines TRBV11-3 with TRBJ2-1, with D maybe TRBD1 (5 bases). The CDR3 is made up of 14 amino acids. Germline assignment: CDR1 SGHNT and CDR2 YENEEA. The CDR3 coding sequence is TGTGCCAGCAGCCTAGACAGAAACTACAATGAGCAGTTCTTC. Translation gives CASSLDRNYNEQFF.

The chain joins TRBV2 to TRBJ1-2, with 7 bases aligning to TRBD1. The CDR3 sequence is 13 residues long. Unmatched junction bases numbered 9, after V lost 6 bases and J lost 8 bases. Germline-derived CDR1 and CDR2 are SNHLY and FYNNEI. CDR3 DNA: TGTGCCAGCAGGTCACAGGGGTTCATAGGCTACACCTTC. The encoded protein is CASRSQGFIGYTF.

This clone was observed a single time. The chain employs TRBV25-1 and TRBJ2-7; 7 positions agree with TRBD1. Unmatched junction bases numbered 14, after V lost 7 bases and J lost 5 bases. Germline V lookup: CDR1 MGHDK, CDR2 SYGVNS. This CDR3 comprises 15 residues. In nucleotides, the CDR3 is TGTGCCAGCATTCCATCACAGGGGCTCCGGGACGAGCAGTACTTC. Amino acid sequence: CASIPSQGLRDEQYF.

The chain is built from TRBV24-1 and TRBJ2-7; 9 bases agree with TRBD1. Germline trimming cut 4 bases from V and 5 bases from J; bases unmatched to any gene: 8. The CDR3 contains 15 residues. Germline assignment: CDR1 KGHDR and CDR2 SFDVKD. CDR3 protein: CATSDPGTGFDEQYF. The CDR3, as DNA: TGTGCCACCAGTGACCCTGGGACAGGGTTCGACGAGCAGTACTTC.

The V and J genes are TRBV28 and TRBJ1-3, with D perhaps TRBD1 (5 bases). Germline CDR1 and CDR2: MDHEN and SYDVKM. The germline V and J ends were trimmed by 4 bases and 0 bases, with 10 bases remaining between them. This CDR3 has 15 residues. The CDR3 DNA reads as TGTGCCAGCAGTTCTGACAGAGGCTCTGGAAACACCATATATTTT. Protein: CASSSDRGSGNTIYF.

Comment on this clone: Distinct nucleotide sequences in the sample also encode this CDR3. This chain uses TRBV12-3 or TRBV12-4 with TRBJ1-2, with 7 bases aligning to TRBD1. V shed 7 bases, J shed 4 bases, and the junction held 3 bases outside the gene matches. The CDR3 sequence is 12 residues long. CDR3 DNA sequence: TGTGCCAGCACCGGGACAGCCTATGGCTACACCTTC. This translates into CASTGTAYGYTF.

The genes are TRBV11-2 and TRBJ1-1; the match to TRBD1 covers 7 bases. CDR1 SGHAT and CDR2 FQNNGV come from the germline V gene. V trimming: 10 bases; J trimming: 6 bases; junction bases outside the gene matches: 14. This CDR3 contains 14 residues. CDR3 nucleotide sequence: TGTGCCACCCAAGCCCCCAGAGGGACAGCTGAAGCTTTCTTT. Translating it yields CATQAPRGTAEAFF.

There are a few counts of this clone. The chain employs TRBV19 and TRBJ1-5, with TRBD1 as a possible D gene (5 bases). Germline CDR1 and CDR2: LNHDA and SQIVND (reference sequence). V was clipped by 2 bases and J by 3 bases, with 11 bases between them. The CDR3 has 15 amino acids. CDR3 amino acids: CASSIRQGTNQPQHF. Here the CDR3 DNA reads TGTGCCAGTAGTATAAGGCAGGGTACCAATCAGCCCCAGCATTTT.

The genes are TRBV2 and TRBJ1-6; TRBD1 is a possible D gene (6 bases). Trimming pared 6 bases from V and 7 bases from J, leaving 13 bases between. The CDR3 has 14 amino acids. The germline CDR1 and CDR2 sequences are SNHLY and FYNNEI. The CDR3 DNA reads TGTGCCAGCAGCCCAGGGGCCCCAAATTCACCCCTCCACTTT. This encodes CASSPGAPNSPLHF.

The chain joins TRBV6-5 to TRBJ2-7; 7 bases map to TRBD1. Losses at the gene ends were 5 bases for V and 12 bases for J; bases not matched to a gene: 16. Germline V gene sequence: CDR1 MNHEY, CDR2 SVGAGI. This CDR3 has 14 residues. The CDR3 region has the DNA TGTGCCAGCAGTCGTCCGGGACAGCTAGACCCGTTGTACTTC. Protein product: CASSRPGQLDPLYF.

J is TRBJ1-2 and V is TRBV7-2; 7 nucleotides match TRBD1. CDR1 SGHTA and CDR2 FQGNSA come from the germline V gene. The CDR3 runs to 16 residues. Losses at the gene ends were 1 base for V and 6 bases for J; bases not matched to a gene: 11. The CDR3 DNA follows: TGTGCCAGCAGCTTAGGGGGGAGCACAGGGGCTGATGGCTACACCTTC. This translates into CASSLGGSTGADGYTF.

The chain links TRBV12-3 or TRBV12-4 to TRBJ2-5; unclear D gene. The V gene lost 4 bases and the J gene lost 6 bases, with 9 bases spanning the gap. There are 12 residues in the CDR3. CDR3 nucleotide sequence: TGTGCCAGCAGTTCGCTAGTGAAGACCCAGTACTTC. Protein sequence: CASSSLVKTQYF.

The table lists this clone with a count of one. The V call is TRBV29-1, the J call TRBJ1-4, with 7 nucleotides matching TRBD1. After removal of 6 bases from V and 4 bases from J, the junction contained 8 bases not matched to a gene. Germline CDR1 and CDR2: SQVTM and ANQGSEA. CDR3 length: 14 amino acids. The CDR3 loop reads CSVLETGNNEKLFF. In DNA, the CDR3 is TGCAGCGTCCTTGAGACAGGGAATAATGAAAAACTGTTTTTT.

The chain uses TRBV11-3 and TRBJ2-7; TRBD1 matches at 10 bases. Losses at the gene ends were 0 bases for V and 3 bases for J; bases not matched to a gene: 2. This CDR3 spans 15 amino acids. Per the germline V gene, CDR1 is SGHNT and CDR2 is YENEEA. The CDR3 spells CASSLDRDRGYEQYF. The CDR3 DNA is TGTGCCAGCAGCTTAGATCGGGACAGGGGCTACGAGCAGTACTTC.

The chain has TRBV20-1 and TRBJ2-1; D unclear. Trimming cost V 0 bases and J 12 bases, with 9 bases left between them. CDR1 is DFQATT, CDR2 SNEGSKA, per germline (reference sequence). The CDR3 spans 11 residues. This chain's CDR3 is CSAREEHGQFF. CDR3 DNA: TGCAGTGCTAGAGAAGAACATGGGCAGTTCTTC.

The CDR3 sequence is CASSPRTGVNYGYTF. The DNA of the CDR3 is TGTGCCAGCTCACCCCGGACAGGGGTTAACTATGGCTACACCTTC. The rearrangement links TRBV18 to TRBJ1-2, with 9 bases lining up with TRBD1. Germline CDR1 KGHSH, CDR2 LQKENI. V lost 3 bases to trimming and J lost 1 base; unmatched junction nucleotides: 3. CDR3 length equals 15 residues.

This clone was observed a single time. The chain recombines TRBV10-3 with TRBJ1-1; D not resolved. Trimming removed 0 bases at V and 0 bases at J, with 11 bases between. Looked up from germline, CDR1 is ENHRY and CDR2 is SYGVKD. This CDR3 spans 16 amino acids. CDR3: CAISESIREVNTEAFF. The DNA for the CDR3 is TGTGCCATCAGTGAGTCGATAAGGGAGGTGAACACTGAAGCTTTCTTT.

Only one count was recorded for this clone. The CDR3 nucleotides are TGCGCCAGCAGCTTGGATTCCGTGATCGGCACCATATATTTT. This sequence encodes CASSLDSVIGTIYF. This sequence joins TRBV5-1 and TRBJ1-3; no clear D gene. The germline V gene encodes CDR1 SGHRS and CDR2 YFSETQ. The CDR3 is made up of 14 amino acids. V lost 0 bases and J lost 9, with 13 bases in between.

This chain connects TRBV19 to TRBJ1-5; D is unclear. The CDR3 is made up of 16 amino acids. V was clipped by 4 bases and J by 2 bases, with 15 bases between them. From germline, CDR1 is LNHDA and CDR2 SQIVND (reference sequence). As DNA, the CDR3 is TGTGCCAGTAGTAGGAGGCCCACTCTGGGCAATCAGCCCCAGCATTTT. Protein product: CASSRRPTLGNQPQHF.

This clone showed up just once. This chain joins TRBV4-2 and TRBJ1-4; 7 nucleotides align to TRBD1. From germline, CDR1 is LGHNA and CDR2 YNFKEQ. V was pared by 0 bases and J by 6 bases, with 7 bases of the junction left unmatched. CDR3 length: 16 amino acids. This CDR3 reads CASSQDLGRGYEKLFF. In nucleotides, the CDR3 is TGTGCCAGCAGCCAAGATCTGGGCAGGGGGTATGAAAAACTGTTTTTT.

V usage is TRBV5-4 and J usage is TRBJ1-2, with D possibly TRBD1 on 6 matching bases. CDR1 is SGHNT, CDR2 YYREEE, per germline (reference sequence). V dropped 0 bases and J dropped 0 bases, with 18 bases sitting between them. The CDR3 is 18 amino acids. The CDR3 coding sequence is TGTGCCAGCAGCTTGGCCGGGAGGGGGGGGCGGACTAACTATGGCTACACCTTC. This encodes CASSLAGRGGRTNYGYTF.